The TCR beta chain under discussion was sequenced for a study of cytomegalovirus exposure and HLA in healthy donors. Regarding this clone: Its antigen is not known.

The PCR contained 60 Vbeta and 13 Jbeta primers. Sequenced by immunoSEQ multiplex PCR; TCRdb stores in-frame clones only, minus some. The sample has 150,000 to 200,000 clones, about 84% seen once. CDR1 MDHEN and CDR2 SYDVKM come from the germline V gene. This CDR3 comprises 16 residues. V was clipped by 4 bases and J by 5 bases, with 18 bases between them. Study conclusions and caveats: The presence/absence work took it that sequencing depth was about the same across donors. Later on, analysis showed that most CMV-associated TCR beta chains appeared to be HLA-restricted. Some V segments (TRBV6-2 and TRBV6-3 among them) were excluded as indistinguishable. In a later analysis, V- and J-gene trimming of beta chains associated with a DCLRE1C missense variant, replicated independently.

The V and J genes are TRBV28 and TRBJ1-5; no clear D gene. Source material: PBMCs. This sequence was found in a woman aged 25 to 39 in good health and CMV-seropositive. The CDR3 nucleotides read TGTGCCAGCAGTTCCTTTGAGGGCGCAGGCGATCAGCCCCAGCATTTT. The encoded protein is CASSSFEGAGDQPQHF.